This entry lists 7 T cell receptor beta chains sequenced from one sample in a study of T cells in localized non-small cell lung cancer. The data were produced by immunoSEQ multiplex PCR, yet TCRdb's version contains in-frame clones alone and is incomplete. The sample lists about 46,000 clones, about 76% occurring once. The material was peripheral blood mononuclear cells, obtained before any cancer treatment. These receptors all stem from a man aged 40 to 70 with stage III lung adenocarcinoma.

The chain combines TRBV19 with TRBJ2-7; TRBD1 agrees at 9 bases. This CDR3 comprises 15 residues. V shed 3 bases and J 3 bases; nucleotides not matched to a gene: 6. The V gene's germline CDR1 is LNHDA and CDR2 SQIVND (reference sequence). CDR3 sequence (DNA): TGTGCCAGTAGTATGGAACAGGGGGCCTACTACGAGCAGTACTTC. It encodes CASSMEQGAYYEQYF.

This chain links TRBV9 with TRBJ2-7; TRBD2 matches at 15 bases. CDR3 length: 16 amino acids. Trimming took 4 bases from V and 6 from J; bases not matched to a gene: 8. Germline V gene data show CDR1 as SGDLS and CDR2 as YYNGEE. The DNA of the CDR3 is TGTGCCAGCAGCCCCGGGACTAGCGGGGGGATTTCCGAGCAGTACTTC. Translated: CASSPGTSGGISEQYF.

This chain links TRBV6-6 with TRBJ1-2, with a tentative D call TRBD1 (6 bases). The CDR3 loop spans 15 amino acids. V lost 2 bases and J 4 bases, leaving 14 bases between the germline ends. Per the germline V gene, CDR1 is MNHNY and CDR2 is SVGAGI (reference sequence). The chain's CDR3 is CASSYPQGRSYGYTF. In DNA, the CDR3 is TGTGCCAGCAGTTACCCACAGGGAAGAAGCTATGGCTACACCTTC.

As to this clone: One end of the junction is discordant with germline, which a read error may explain. The same CDR3 arises from other DNA sequences in this sample as well. V and J are TRBV6-5 and TRBJ2-5, with TRBD2 matching 8 bases. Per germline, CDR1 MNHEY and CDR2 SVGAGI. The CDR3 is 14 amino acids. The CDR3 spells CASSPGGALETQYF. DNA of the CDR3: TGTGCTAGCAGCCCCGGGGGGGCCCTCGAGACCCAGTACTTC.

This clone turned up a few times. V is TRBV7-8 and J is TRBJ2-5; possibly TRBD2 for D (7 bases). Germline V CDR1 and CDR2: SGHVS, FQNEAQ. Trimming removed 0 bases from V and 10 bases from J, with 9 bases in between. The CDR3 runs 12 residues. CDR3 nucleotide sequence: TGTGCCAGCAGCTTAGCGGGAGGGGGCCAGTACTTC. Its protein product is CASSLAGGGQYF.

The chain is built from TRBV30 and TRBJ1-1; D remains ambiguous. The V and J ends lost 4 bases and 2 bases respectively, with 8 bases between them. Germline V gene data show CDR1 as GTSNPN and CDR2 as SVGIG (reference sequence). The CDR3 extends over 12 amino acids. This CDR3 is CAWNWGNTEAFF. In DNA, the CDR3 is TGTGCCTGGAATTGGGGAAACACTGAAGCTTTCTTT.

The J gene is TRBJ1-1, the V gene TRBV5-1; D gene uncertain. Trimming left V 3 bases short and J 0 bases short, with 9 bases between. From germline, CDR1 is SGHRS and CDR2 YFSETQ. The CDR3 covers 14 residues. The CDR3 spells CASSSGRLNTEAFF. The CDR3 nucleotides read TGCGCCAGCAGCTCGGGCAGGCTGAACACTGAAGCTTTCTTT.